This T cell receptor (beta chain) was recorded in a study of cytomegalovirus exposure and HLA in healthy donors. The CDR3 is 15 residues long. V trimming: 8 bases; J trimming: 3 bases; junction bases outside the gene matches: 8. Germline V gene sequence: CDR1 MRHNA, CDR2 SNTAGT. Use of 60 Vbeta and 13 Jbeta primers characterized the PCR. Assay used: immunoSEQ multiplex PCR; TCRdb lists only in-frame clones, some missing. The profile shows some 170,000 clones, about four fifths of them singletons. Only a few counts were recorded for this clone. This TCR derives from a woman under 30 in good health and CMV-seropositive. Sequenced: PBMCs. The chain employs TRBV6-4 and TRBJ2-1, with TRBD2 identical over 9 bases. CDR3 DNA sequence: TGTGCCAGCGGAGCTAGCGGGGTTGACTACAATGAGCAGTTCTTC. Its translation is CASGASGVDYNEQFF.